This T cell receptor beta chain is from a study of T cells in Graves' hyperthyroidism and ophthalmopathy. The study's findings and limits: Most expanded thyroid clonotypes above 0.001 recurred in blood.

CDR1 and CDR2 (germline): LNHNV, YYDKDF (reference sequence). CDR3 length: 14 residues. V was clipped by 5 bases and J by 1 base; unmatched bases: 1. Concerning this clonotype: What it binds is unknown.

TCR beta CDR3 regions were amplified from RNA. Using the HTBI primer set, a first-round RT-PCR was run on the TCR CDR3. TCRdb fed the multiplex PCR reads into MiXCR, producing one record per CDR3 protein. The profile shows roughly 510,000 distinct CDR3 sequences, about 45% of them singletons. V gene TRBV15 combines with J gene TRBJ1-5, with 8 bases that match TRBD1. The source is an adult woman with Graves' disease, either hyperthyroidism or ophthalmopathy (not recorded which). Sequenced material: peripheral blood or thyroid tissue (not recorded which). Here the CDR3 DNA reads TGTGCCACCAGCGGGACAGGCAGCAATCAGCCCCAGCATTTT. This encodes CATSGTGSNQPQHF.